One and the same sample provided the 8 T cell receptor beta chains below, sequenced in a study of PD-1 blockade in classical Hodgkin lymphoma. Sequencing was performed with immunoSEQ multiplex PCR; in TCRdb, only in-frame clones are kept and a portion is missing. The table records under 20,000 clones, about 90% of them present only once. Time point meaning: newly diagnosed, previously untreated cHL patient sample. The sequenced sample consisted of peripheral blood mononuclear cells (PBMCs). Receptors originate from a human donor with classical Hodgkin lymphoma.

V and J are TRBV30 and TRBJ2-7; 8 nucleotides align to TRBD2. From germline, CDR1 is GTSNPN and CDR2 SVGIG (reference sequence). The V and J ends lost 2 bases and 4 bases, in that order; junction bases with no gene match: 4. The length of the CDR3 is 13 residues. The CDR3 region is CAWSSGSGYEQYF. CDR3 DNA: TGTGCCTGGAGTAGCGGGAGTGGGTACGAGCAGTACTTC.

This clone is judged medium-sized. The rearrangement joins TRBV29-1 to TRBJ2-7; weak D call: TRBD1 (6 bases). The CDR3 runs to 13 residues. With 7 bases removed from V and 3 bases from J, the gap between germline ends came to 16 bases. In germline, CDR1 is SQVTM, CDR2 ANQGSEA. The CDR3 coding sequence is TGCAGCGCCCTGGGGACACGGGACTACGAGCAGTACTTC. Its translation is CSALGTRDYEQYF.

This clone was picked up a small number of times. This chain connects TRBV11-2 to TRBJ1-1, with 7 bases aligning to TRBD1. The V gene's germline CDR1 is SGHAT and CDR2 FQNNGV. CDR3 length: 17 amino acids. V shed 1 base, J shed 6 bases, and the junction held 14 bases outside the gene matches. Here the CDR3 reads CASSLVWNPDRKAEAFF. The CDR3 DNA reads TGTGCCAGCAGCTTAGTATGGAATCCGGACAGGAAGGCTGAAGCTTTCTTT.

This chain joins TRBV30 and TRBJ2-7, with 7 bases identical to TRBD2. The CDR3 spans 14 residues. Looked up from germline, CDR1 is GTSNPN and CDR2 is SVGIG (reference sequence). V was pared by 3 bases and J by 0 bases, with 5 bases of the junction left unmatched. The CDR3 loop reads CAWSFGRPSYEQYF. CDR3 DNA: TGTGCCTGGAGCTTCGGGAGGCCCTCCTACGAGCAGTACTTC.

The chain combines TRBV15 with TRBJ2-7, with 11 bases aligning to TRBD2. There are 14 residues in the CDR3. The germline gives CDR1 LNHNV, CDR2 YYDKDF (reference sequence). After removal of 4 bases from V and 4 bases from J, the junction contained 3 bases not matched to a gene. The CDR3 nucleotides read TGTGCCACCAGCACTACTAGCGGGAGTTACGAGCAGTACTTC. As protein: CATSTTSGSYEQYF.

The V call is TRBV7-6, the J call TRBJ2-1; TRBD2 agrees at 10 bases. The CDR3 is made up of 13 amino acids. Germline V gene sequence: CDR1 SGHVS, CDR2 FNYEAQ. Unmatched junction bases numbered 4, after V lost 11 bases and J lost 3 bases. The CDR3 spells CASGTSDYNEQFF. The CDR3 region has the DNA TGTGCCTCCGGGACTAGCGACTACAATGAGCAGTTCTTC.

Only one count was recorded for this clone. CDR3 sequence: CASSFGYGNSGNTIYF. CDR3 DNA sequence: TGCGCCAGCAGCTTTGGGTACGGTAACTCTGGAAACACCATATATTTT. The rearrangement links TRBV5-1 to TRBJ1-3, with unresolved D. The V gene lost 2 bases and the J gene lost 0 bases, with 12 bases spanning the gap. The CDR3 runs 16 residues. Germline-derived CDR1 and CDR2 are SGHRS and YFSETQ.

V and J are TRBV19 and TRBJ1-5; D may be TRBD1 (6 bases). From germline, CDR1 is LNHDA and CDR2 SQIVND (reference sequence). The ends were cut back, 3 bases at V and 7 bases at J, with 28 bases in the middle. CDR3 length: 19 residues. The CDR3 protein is CASSIEYHRDEGVRQPQHF. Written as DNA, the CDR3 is TGTGCCAGTAGTATCGAGTATCATCGGGACGAGGGGGTTCGGCAGCCCCAGCATTTT.